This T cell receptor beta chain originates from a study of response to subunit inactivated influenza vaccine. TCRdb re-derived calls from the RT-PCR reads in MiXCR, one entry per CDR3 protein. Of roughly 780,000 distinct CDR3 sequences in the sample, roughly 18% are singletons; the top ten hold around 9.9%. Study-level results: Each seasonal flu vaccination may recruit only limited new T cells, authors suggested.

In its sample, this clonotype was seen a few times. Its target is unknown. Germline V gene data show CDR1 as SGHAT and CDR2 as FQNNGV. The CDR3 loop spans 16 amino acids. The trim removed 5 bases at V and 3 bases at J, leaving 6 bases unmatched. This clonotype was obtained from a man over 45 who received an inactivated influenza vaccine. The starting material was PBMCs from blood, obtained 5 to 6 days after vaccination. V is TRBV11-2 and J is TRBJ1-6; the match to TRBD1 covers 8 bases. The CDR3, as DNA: TGTGCCAGCAGCGCTGCGGACAGGGACTATAATTCACCCCTCCACTTT. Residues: CASSAADRDYNSPLHF.